A single sample gave rise to the 2 T cell receptor beta chains below, sequenced in a study of shared clonotypes between healthy human individuals. Naivety among CD8 cells was defined by CD45RO negativity and positive CCR7 selection, thereby excluding terminally differentiated effector memory CD45RA+ cells. Produced via immunoSEQ multiplex PCR; TCRdb's table is partial and in-frame only. The table has about 2 million clones, around 96% seen once. The sample was naive CD8+ T cells sorted from blood. The receptors come from a man aged 18-30 years in good health.

The gene calls are TRBV13 and TRBJ2-7; possible D gene TRBD1, 6 bases. In germline, CDR1 is PRHDT, CDR2 FYEKMQ (reference sequence). V lost 5 bases and J 1 base, leaving 9 bases between the germline ends. The CDR3 has 13 residues. Written as DNA, the CDR3 is TGTGCCAGCAGCCGGGGACAATCCTACGAGCAGTACTTC. It encodes CASSRGQSYEQYF.

With regard to this clone: Distinct nucleotide sequences in the sample also encode this CDR3. V gene TRBV4-1 combines with J gene TRBJ2-7; 7 positions match TRBD1. The CDR3 contains 14 residues. CDR1 MGHRA and CDR2 YSYEKL come from the germline V gene. V lost 1 base and J lost 2; bases outside the gene matches: 2. CDR3 loop: CASSQGTGTYEQYF. CDR3 nucleotides: TGCGCCAGCAGCCAAGGGACAGGTACCTACGAGCAGTACTTC.